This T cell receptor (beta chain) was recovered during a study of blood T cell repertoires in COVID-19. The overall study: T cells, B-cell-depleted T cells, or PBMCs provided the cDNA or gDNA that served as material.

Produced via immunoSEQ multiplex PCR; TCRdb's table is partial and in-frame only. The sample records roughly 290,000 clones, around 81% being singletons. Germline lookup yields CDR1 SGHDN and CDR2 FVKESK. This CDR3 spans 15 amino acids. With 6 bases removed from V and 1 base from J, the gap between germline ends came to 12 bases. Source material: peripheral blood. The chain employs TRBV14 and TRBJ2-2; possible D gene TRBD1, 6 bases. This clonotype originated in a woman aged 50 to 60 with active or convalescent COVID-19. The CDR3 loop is CASRLGHMNTGELFF. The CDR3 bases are TGTGCCAGCAGACTGGGACACATGAACACCGGGGAGCTGTTTTTT. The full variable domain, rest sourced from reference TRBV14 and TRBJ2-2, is EAGVTQFPSHSVIEKGQTVTLRCDPISGHDNLYWYRRVMGKEIKFLLHFVKESKQDESGMPNNRFLAERTGGTYSTLKVQPAELEDSGVYFCASRLGHMNTGELFFGEGSRLTVL.